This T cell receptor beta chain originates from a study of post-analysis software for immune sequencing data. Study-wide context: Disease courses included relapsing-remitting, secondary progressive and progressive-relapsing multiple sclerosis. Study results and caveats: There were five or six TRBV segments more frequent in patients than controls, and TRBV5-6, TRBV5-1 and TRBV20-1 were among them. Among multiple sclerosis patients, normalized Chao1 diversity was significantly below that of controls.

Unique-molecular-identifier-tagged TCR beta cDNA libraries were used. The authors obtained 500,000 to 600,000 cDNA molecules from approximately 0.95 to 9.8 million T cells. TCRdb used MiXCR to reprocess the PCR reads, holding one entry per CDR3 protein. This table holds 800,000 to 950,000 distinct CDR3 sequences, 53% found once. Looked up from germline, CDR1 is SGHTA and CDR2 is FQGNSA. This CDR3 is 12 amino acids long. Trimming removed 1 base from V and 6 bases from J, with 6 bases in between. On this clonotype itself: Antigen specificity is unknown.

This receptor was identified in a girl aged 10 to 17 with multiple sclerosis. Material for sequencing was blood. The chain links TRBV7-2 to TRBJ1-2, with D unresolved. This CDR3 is CASSLVQHGYTF. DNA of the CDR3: TGTGCCAGCAGCTTAGTCCAGCATGGCTACACCTTC.